These 13 T cell receptor beta chains came from one sample sequenced in a study of blood T cells in healthy people across ages. Alongside a J-beta primer mix, a sample-barcoded 5' primer served in a second PCR lasting about 7 to 11 cycles. Each CDR3 protein is one row after TCRdb ran MiXCR on the 5' RACE reads. The sample yields fewer than 750,000 distinct CDR3 sequences, around 48% seen once. Sample: blood. Receptors were obtained from an elderly man in good health.

The chain recombines TRBV6-2 or TRBV6-3 with TRBJ1-2; D is unclear. This CDR3 region has 13 residues. Trimming left V 7 bases short and J 4 bases short, with 13 bases between. CDR1 and CDR2 (germline): MNHEY, SVGEGT. The CDR3 reads CASTPRLVYGYTF. DNA for the CDR3: TGTGCCAGCACTCCAAGACTAGTCTATGGCTACACCTTC.

The chain couples TRBV25-1 to TRBJ1-1; 9 bases match TRBD1. V dropped 8 bases and J dropped 11; count of bases not matched to a gene: 15. Germline CDR1 is MGHDK and CDR2 is SYGVNS. There are 14 residues in the CDR3. The chain's CDR3 is CASEPISRDRAAFF. The CDR3 DNA reads TGTGCCAGCGAACCCATCTCCAGGGACAGGGCCGCTTTCTTT.

The chain couples TRBV29-1 to TRBJ2-1; 10 positions agree with TRBD2. Trimming cost V 7 bases and J 6 bases; bases outside gene matches: 9. CDR3 length: 14 amino acids. The V gene's germline CDR1 is SQVTM and CDR2 ANQGSEA. The CDR3 here is CSASSGGASNEQFF. DNA of the CDR3: TGCAGCGCCTCCAGCGGGGGGGCCTCCAATGAGCAGTTCTTC.

The J gene is TRBJ2-5, the V gene TRBV20-1; D gene ambiguous. Per germline, CDR1 DFQATT and CDR2 SNEGSKA (reference sequence). The CDR3 totals 14 residues. The V gene lost 2 bases and the J gene lost 1 base, with 11 bases spanning the gap. CDR3 in DNA: TGCAGTGCTAGAAAGACTGGCGTCCAAGAGACCCAGTACTTC. Translated: CSARKTGVQETQYF.

This clonotype was observed a few times. The rearrangement links TRBV25-1 to TRBJ2-3; D is perhaps TRBD1 (5 bases). Germline values: CDR1 MGHDK, CDR2 SYGVNS. Trimming removed 10 bases at V and 7 bases at J, with 12 bases between. This CDR3 is 11 amino acids long. DNA of the CDR3: TGTGCCACTTTGCAGGGCCATACGCAGTATTTT. Its translation: CATLQGHTQYF.

This clonotype occurred a few times. This chain links TRBV7-2 with TRBJ2-7, with 11 bases aligning to TRBD2. V was pared by 5 bases and J by 3 bases, with 3 bases of the junction left unmatched. There are 14 residues in the CDR3. Germline V gene sequence: CDR1 SGHTA, CDR2 FQGNSA. CDR3 sequence (DNA): TGTGCCAGCAGCGTGACTAGCGGGGACTACGAGCAGTACTTC. Translation gives CASSVTSGDYEQYF.

This clonotype occurred a few times. The rearrangement joins TRBV7-2 to TRBJ1-6; 8 bases line up with TRBD1. This CDR3 comprises 17 residues. Germline V gene lookup returns CDR1 SGHTA and CDR2 FQGNSA. V was clipped by 5 bases and J by 10 bases; unmatched bases: 16. CDR3 region: CASSLNSGQGSGSPLHF. The CDR3 coding sequence is TGTGCCAGCAGCCTTAACTCAGGACAGGGATCGGGCTCACCCCTCCACTTT.

This rearrangement joins TRBV7-9 to TRBJ2-7; D is undetermined. CDR1 and CDR2 from the germline V gene are SEHNR and FQNEAQ (reference sequence). With 5 bases removed from V and 3 bases from J, the gap between germline ends came to 11 bases. CDR3 length: 13 residues. DNA of the CDR3: TGTGCCAGCAGCGTAGAGACAATCTACGAGCAGTACTTC. Amino acid sequence: CASSVETIYEQYF.

This clonotype was detected ten times or more. The chain has TRBV28 and TRBJ2-2, with TRBD2 identical over 11 bases. Germline V CDR1 and CDR2: MDHEN, SYDVKM. This CDR3 has 14 amino acids. With V trimmed by 3 bases and J by 9 bases, 3 bases remained unmatched. The CDR3 protein is CASSFSGGARELFF. CDR3 sequence (DNA): TGTGCCAGCAGTTTTAGCGGGGGGGCCCGGGAGCTGTTTTTT.

This sequence joins TRBV20-1 and TRBJ1-3; D is unresolved. The CDR3 consists of 12 residues. Trimming shortened V by 1 base and J by 7 bases, and 8 bases separated the two germline ends. CDR1 is DFQATT, CDR2 SNEGSKA, per germline (reference sequence). The CDR3 nucleotides are TGCAGTGCTAGAGTGGGTGGCAACACCATATATTTT. Translation gives CSARVGGNTIYF.

This chain links TRBV29-1 with TRBJ2-5, with 7 bases that match TRBD2. The length of the CDR3 is 13 residues. Germline V gives CDR1 SQVTM, CDR2 ANQGSEA. V was pared by 4 bases and J by 4 bases, with 6 bases of the junction left unmatched. Here the CDR3 DNA reads TGCAGCGTTGCGGTTTGGGGGGGAGAGACCCAGTACTTC. Its protein product is CSVAVWGGETQYF.

The chain has TRBV27 and TRBJ1-1; no definite D call. This CDR3 spans 15 amino acids. The germline gives CDR1 MNHEY, CDR2 SMNVEV (reference sequence). The V end was cut by 9 bases, the J end by 3 bases, with 20 bases between. Here the CDR3 reads CASSRGMSRHTEAFF. Written as DNA, the CDR3 is TGTGCCAGTAGTCGAGGGATGTCACGCCACACTGAAGCTTTCTTT.

This chain connects TRBV6-2 or TRBV6-3 to TRBJ2-1; D is undetermined. The CDR3 loop spans 16 amino acids. The germline V gene has CDR1 MNHEY and CDR2 SVGEGT. Between the trimmed V and J ends, which lost 2 bases and 0 bases, there was a span of 11 bases. This CDR3 is CASSYPYSSSYNEQFF. The CDR3 DNA sequence: TGTGCCAGCAGTTACCCGTATTCTAGCTCCTACAATGAGCAGTTCTTC.